A single TCR beta chain is shown here with its context. With no count recorded, this clonotype is classed as medium-sized (0.01 to 0.1%) from frequency. Which antigen it targets is not known. The data belong to a study of diagnostic markers for celiac disease (dated by TCRdb to 2018 to 2020). Sequencing instrument: Illumina MiSeq. TCRdb reprocessed the reads, reporting each CDR3 protein sequence once and no DNA. The table for this sample shows about 1,500 distinct CDR3 sequences. Of the sample, 13% to 15% is held by the ten largest clones. CDR1 and CDR2, looked up from the germline V gene (reference sequence), are DFQATT and SNEGSKA. The CDR3, from cysteine to phenylalanine, totals 13 residues. DNA was not recorded.

In this chain, TRBV20-1 is recombined with TRBJ2-7; the TCRdb D gene call, TRBD1, has no DNA to confirm it. Sequenced sample: either unsorted cells or a sorted T cell fraction (not recorded which). This clonotype originated in a human donor. The CDR3 region has the sequence CSATARWDGEQYF.